This T cell receptor (beta chain) was profiled in a study of cytomegalovirus exposure and HLA in healthy donors. Details on this clone: Its antigen is unidentified.

This CDR3 spans 15 amino acids. Per the germline V gene, CDR1 is ENHRY and CDR2 is SYGVKD. Deletions cut 0 bases from V and 7 bases from J, with 13 bases between. Points from the study as a whole: Later work associated approximately 17,000 TCR beta sequences with HLA alleles at 0.05 false discovery rate. Most TCR sequences were uncommon, yet certain public TCRs appeared in many donors. Prior analysis indicated that the majority of TCR beta V segments exhibited productivity approximately 87% or approximately 30% of the time.

The PCR was carried out with 60 Vbeta primers and 13 Jbeta primers. Using immunoSEQ multiplex PCR, the repertoire was profiled, and TCRdb retains in-frame clones only, with some absent. The listing records 170,000 or so clones. The sample comprised PBMCs. The J gene is TRBJ1-5, the V gene TRBV10-3, with D possibly matching TRBD1 (6 bases). The sequence derives from a man aged 25 to 40 in good health and CMV-seronegative. In DNA, the CDR3 is TGTGCCATCAGTGAGTCGGGGGGGGCAAGGCAGCCCCAGCATTTT. It yields the protein CAISESGGARQPQHF.